This T cell receptor beta chain originates from a study of blood T cell repertoires in COVID-19. Study-level background: Sites in the United States, Italy and Spain provided acute and convalescent COVID-19 samples.

The CDR3 loop spans 14 amino acids. The V and J ends lost 6 bases and 2 bases respectively, with 13 bases between them. Germline values: CDR1 SNHLY, CDR2 FYNNEI. This clone was found a few times. Original analysis: Estimated nucleated cell counts came from reference gene primer amplification. Sequencing used immunoSEQ multiplex PCR; TCRdb keeps in-frame clones, though not all of them. From that table come the V and J calls and clone size; the DNA was used to work out D and trimming. In the table there are fewer than 75,000 clones, around nine tenths of which are singletons. Sequenced: peripheral blood. V usage is TRBV2 and J usage is TRBJ1-2, with D perhaps matching TRBD1 (6 bases). The receptor's source is a man aged 65 to 79 with acute or convalescent COVID-19. This chain's CDR3 is CASSPDRLNYGYTF. The CDR3 DNA reads as TGTGCCAGCAGCCCGGACAGACTGAACTATGGCTACACCTTC.